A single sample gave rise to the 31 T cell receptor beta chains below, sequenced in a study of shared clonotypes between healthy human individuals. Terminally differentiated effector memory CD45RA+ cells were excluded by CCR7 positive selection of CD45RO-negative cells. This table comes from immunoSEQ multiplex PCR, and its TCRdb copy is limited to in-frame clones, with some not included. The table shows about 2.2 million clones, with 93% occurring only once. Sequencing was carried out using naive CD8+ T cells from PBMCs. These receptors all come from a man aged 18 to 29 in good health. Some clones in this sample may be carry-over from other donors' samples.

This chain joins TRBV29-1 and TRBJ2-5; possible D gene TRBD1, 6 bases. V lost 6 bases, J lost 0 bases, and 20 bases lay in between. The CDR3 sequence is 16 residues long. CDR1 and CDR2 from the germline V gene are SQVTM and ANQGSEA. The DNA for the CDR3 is TGCAGCGTCGCGGGTCGTTCAGGGGAGTACCAAGAGACCCAGTACTTC. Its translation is CSVAGRSGEYQETQYF.

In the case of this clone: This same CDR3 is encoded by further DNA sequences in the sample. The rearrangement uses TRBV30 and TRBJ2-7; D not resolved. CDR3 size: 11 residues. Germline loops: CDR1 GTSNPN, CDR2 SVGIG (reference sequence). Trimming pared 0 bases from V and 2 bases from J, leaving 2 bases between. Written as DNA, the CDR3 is TGTGCCTGGAGTGTTACCTACGAGCAGTACTTC. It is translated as CAWSVTYEQYF.

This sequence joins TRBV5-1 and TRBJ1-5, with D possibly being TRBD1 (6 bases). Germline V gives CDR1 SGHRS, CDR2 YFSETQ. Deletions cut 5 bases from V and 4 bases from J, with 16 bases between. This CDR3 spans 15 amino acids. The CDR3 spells CASSLLAGENQPQHF. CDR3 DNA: TGCGCCAGCAGTCTACTAGCAGGGGAGAATCAGCCCCAGCATTTT.

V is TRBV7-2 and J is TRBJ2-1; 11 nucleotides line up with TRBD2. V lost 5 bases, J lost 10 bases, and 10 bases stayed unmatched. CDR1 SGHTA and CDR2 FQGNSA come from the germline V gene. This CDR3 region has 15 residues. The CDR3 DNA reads TGTGCCAGCAGCCTCGGGACTAGCGGTGCGCAGGAGCAGTTCTTC. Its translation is CASSLGTSGAQEQFF.

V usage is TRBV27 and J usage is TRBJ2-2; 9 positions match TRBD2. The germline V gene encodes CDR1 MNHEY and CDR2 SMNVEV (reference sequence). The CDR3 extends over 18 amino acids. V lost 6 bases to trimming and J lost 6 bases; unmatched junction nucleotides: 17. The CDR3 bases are TGTGCCAGCAGCCAGAGGGGCGCTGAAGCGGGGGGCCCCGGGGAGCTGTTTTTT. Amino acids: CASSQRGAEAGGPGELFF.

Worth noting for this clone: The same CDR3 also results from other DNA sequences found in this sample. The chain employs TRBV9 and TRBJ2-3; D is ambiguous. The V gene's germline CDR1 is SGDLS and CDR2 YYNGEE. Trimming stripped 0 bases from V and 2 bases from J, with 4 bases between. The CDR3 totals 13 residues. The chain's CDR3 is CASSVVSTDTQYF. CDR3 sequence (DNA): TGTGCCAGCAGCGTAGTTTCCACAGATACGCAGTATTTT.

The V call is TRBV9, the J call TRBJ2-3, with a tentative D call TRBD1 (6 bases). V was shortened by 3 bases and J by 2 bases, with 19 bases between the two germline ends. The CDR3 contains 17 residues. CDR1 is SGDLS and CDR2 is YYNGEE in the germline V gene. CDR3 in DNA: TGTGCCAGCAGCGGGAATCAGGGGATTTTGGTCACAGATACGCAGTATTTT. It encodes CASSGNQGILVTDTQYF. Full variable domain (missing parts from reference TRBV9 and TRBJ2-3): DSGVTQTPKHLITATGQRVTLRCSPRSGDLSVYWYQQSLDQGLQFLIQYYNGEERAKGNILERFSAQQFPDLHSELNLSSLELGDSALYFCASSGNQGILVTDTQYFGPGTRLTVL.

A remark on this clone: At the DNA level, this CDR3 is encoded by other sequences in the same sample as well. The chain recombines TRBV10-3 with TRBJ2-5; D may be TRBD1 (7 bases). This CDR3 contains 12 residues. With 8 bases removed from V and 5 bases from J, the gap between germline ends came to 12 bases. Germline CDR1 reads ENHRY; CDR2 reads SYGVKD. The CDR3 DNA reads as TGTGCCATCGGAGGGGGCTGGGAGACCCAGTACTTC. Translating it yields CAIGGGWETQYF.

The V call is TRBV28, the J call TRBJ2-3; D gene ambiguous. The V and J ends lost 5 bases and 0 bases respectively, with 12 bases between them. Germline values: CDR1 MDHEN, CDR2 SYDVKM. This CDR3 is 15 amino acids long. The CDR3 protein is CASSPYLGSTDTQYF. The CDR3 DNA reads TGTGCCAGCAGTCCCTACCTTGGGAGCACAGATACGCAGTATTTT.

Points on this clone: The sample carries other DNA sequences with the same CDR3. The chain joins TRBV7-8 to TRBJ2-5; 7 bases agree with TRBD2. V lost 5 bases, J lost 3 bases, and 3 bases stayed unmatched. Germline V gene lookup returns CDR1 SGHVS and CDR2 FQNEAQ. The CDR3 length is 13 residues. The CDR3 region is CASSLGGEETQYF. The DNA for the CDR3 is TGTGCCAGCAGCCTTGGGGGGGAAGAGACCCAGTACTTC.

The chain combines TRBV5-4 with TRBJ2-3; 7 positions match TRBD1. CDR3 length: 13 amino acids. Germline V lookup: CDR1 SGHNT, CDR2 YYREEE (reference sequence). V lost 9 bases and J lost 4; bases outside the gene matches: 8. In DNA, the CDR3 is TGTGCCACACAGGGGTGGGCGGCAGATACGCAGTATTTT. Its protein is CATQGWAADTQYF.

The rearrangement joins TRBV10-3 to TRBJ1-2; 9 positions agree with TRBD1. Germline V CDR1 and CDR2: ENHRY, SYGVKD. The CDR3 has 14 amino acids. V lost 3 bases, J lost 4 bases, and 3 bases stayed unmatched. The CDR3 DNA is TGTGCCATCAGTGACGGGACAGGGATCTATGGCTACACCTTC. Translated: CAISDGTGIYGYTF.

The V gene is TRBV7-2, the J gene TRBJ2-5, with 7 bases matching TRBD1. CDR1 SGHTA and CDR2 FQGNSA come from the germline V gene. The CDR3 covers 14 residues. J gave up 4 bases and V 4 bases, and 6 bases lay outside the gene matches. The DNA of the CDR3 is TGTGCCAGCAGCTCGACCCGGACAGGAGAGACCCAGTACTTC. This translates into CASSSTRTGETQYF.

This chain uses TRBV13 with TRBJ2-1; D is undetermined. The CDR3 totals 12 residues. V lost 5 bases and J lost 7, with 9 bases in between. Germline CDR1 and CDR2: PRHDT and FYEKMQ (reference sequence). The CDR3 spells CASSHDKNEQFF. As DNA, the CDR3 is TGTGCCAGCAGCCACGACAAGAATGAGCAGTTCTTC. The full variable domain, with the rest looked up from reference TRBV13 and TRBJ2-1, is AAGVIQSPRHLIKEKRETATLKCYPIPRHDTVYWYQQGPGQDPQFLISFYEKMQSDKGSIPDRFSAQQFSDYHSELNMSSLELGDSALYFCASSHDKNEQFFGPGTRLTVL.

CDR3 amino acids: CASSHGLAGTSTDTQYF. The DNA for the CDR3 is TGCGCCAGCAGCCACGGACTAGCGGGTACTAGCACAGATACGCAGTATTTT. The chain uses TRBV5-1 and TRBJ2-3; TRBD2 aligns across 11 bases. The J segment lost 0 bases and the V segment lost 4 bases, leaving 7 bases of the junction unmatched. Germline V gene data show CDR1 as SGHRS and CDR2 as YFSETQ. The CDR3 loop spans 17 amino acids.

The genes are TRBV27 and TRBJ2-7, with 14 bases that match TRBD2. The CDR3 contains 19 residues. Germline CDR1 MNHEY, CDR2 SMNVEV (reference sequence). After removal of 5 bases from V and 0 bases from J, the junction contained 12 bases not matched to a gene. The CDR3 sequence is CASSPGTSGLAGVSYEQYF. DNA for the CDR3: TGTGCCAGCAGTCCGGGGACGTCGGGACTAGCGGGGGTCTCCTACGAGCAGTACTTC.

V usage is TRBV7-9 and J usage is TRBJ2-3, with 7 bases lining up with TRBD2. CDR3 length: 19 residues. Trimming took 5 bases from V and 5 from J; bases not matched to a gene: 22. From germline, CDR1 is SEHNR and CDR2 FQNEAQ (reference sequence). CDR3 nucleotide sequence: TGTGCCAGCAGCCCCGGGGTAGCGGGCCCTGGGTATGCGTTAGATACGCAGTATTTT. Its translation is CASSPGVAGPGYALDTQYF.

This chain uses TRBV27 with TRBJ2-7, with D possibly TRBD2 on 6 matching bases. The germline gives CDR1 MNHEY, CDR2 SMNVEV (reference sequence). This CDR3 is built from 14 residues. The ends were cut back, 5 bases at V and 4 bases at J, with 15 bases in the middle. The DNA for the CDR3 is TGTGCCAGCAGTCTACAACTAGCCAGTTACGAGCAGTACTTC. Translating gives CASSLQLASYEQYF.

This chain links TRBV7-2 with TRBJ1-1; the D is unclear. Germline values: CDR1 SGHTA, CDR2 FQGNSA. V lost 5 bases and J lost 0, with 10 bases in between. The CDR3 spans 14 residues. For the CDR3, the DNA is TGTGCCAGCAGCGGGATTACCATGAACACTGAAGCTTTCTTT. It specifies CASSGITMNTEAFF.

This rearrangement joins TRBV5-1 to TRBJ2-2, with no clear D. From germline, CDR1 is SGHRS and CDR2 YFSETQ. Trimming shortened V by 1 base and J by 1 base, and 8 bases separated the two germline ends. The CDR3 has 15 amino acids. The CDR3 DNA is TGCGCCAGCAGCTTGCATCCAGAGAACACCGGGGAGCTGTTTTTT. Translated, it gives CASSLHPENTGELFF.

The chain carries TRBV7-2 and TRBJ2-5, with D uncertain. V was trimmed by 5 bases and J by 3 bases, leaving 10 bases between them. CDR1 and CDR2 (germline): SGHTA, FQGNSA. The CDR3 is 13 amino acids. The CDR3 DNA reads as TGTGCCAGCAGCCTCGGACGGAAAGAGACCCAGTACTTC. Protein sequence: CASSLGRKETQYF.

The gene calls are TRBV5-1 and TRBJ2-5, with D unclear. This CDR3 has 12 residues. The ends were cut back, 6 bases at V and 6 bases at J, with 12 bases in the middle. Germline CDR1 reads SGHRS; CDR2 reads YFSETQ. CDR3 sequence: CASTTDGQTQYF. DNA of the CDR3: TGCGCCAGCACCACCGACGGGCAGACCCAGTACTTC. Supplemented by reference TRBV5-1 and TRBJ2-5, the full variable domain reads KAGVTQTPRYLIKTRGQQVTLSCSPISGHRSVSWYQQTPGQGLQFLFEYFSETQRNKGNFPGRFSGRQFSNSRSEMNVSTLELGDSALYLCASTTDGQTQYFGPGTRLLVL.

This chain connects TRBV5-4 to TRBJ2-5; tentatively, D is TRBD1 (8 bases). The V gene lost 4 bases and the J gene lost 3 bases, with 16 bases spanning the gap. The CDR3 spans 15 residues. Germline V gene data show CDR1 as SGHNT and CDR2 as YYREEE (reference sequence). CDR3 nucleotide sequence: TGTGCCAGCAGCCACAACACAGGGGGGGAAGAGACCCAGTACTTC. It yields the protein CASSHNTGGEETQYF.

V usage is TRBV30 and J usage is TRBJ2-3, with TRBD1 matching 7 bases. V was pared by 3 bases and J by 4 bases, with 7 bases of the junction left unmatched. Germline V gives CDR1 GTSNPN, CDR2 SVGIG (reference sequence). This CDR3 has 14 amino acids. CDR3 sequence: CAWRMRGLSDTQYF. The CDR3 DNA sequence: TGTGCCTGGAGGATGAGGGGGCTGTCAGATACGCAGTATTTT.

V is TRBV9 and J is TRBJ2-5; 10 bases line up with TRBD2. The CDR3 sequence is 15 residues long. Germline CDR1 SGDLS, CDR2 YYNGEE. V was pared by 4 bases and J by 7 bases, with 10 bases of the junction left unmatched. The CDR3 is CASSILAGGRGTQYF. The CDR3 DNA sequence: TGTGCCAGCAGCATCTTAGCGGGAGGACGGGGGACCCAGTACTTC. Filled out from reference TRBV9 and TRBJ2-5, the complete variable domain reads DSGVTQTPKHLITATGQRVTLRCSPRSGDLSVYWYQQSLDQGLQFLIQYYNGEERAKGNILERFSAQQFPDLHSELNLSSLELGDSALYFCASSILAGGRGTQYFGPGTRLLVL.

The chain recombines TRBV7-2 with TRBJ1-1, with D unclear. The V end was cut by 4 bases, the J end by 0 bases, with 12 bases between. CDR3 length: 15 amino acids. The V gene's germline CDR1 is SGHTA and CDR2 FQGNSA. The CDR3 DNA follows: TGTGCCAGCAGCTCCCCCCAAAGCATGAACACTGAAGCTTTCTTT. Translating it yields CASSSPQSMNTEAFF.

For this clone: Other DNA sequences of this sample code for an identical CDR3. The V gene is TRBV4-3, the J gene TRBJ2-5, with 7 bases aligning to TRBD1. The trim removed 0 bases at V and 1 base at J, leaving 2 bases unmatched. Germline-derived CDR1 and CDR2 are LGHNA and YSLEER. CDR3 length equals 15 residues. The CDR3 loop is CASSQDRDSQETQYF. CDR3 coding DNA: TGCGCCAGCAGCCAAGATCGGGACAGCCAAGAGACCCAGTACTTC.

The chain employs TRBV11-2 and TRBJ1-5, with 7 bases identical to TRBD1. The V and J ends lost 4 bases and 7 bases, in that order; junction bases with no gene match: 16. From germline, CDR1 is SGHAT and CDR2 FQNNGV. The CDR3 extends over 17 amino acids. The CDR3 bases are TGTGCCAGCAGCTCCACCGGGACAGCCGGGGCAGGGCAGCCCCAGCATTTT. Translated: CASSSTGTAGAGQPQHF. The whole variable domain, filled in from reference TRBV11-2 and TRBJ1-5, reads EAGVAQSPRYKIIEKRQSVAFWCNPISGHATLYWYQQILGQGPKLLIQFQNNGVVDDSQLPKDRFSAERLKGVDSTLKIQPAKLEDSAVYLCASSSTGTAGAGQPQHFGDGTRLSIL.

The CDR3 is CASSLGVGYEQYF. In DNA, the CDR3 is TGTGCCAGCAGCTTGGGGGTCGGCTACGAGCAGTACTTC. The chain carries TRBV5-4 and TRBJ2-7, with D uncertain. The V end lost 0 bases, the J end lost 3 bases, and 7 bases lay between the germline ends. The V gene's germline CDR1 is SGHNT and CDR2 YYREEE (reference sequence). The CDR3 sequence is 13 residues long. Using reference TRBV5-4 and TRBJ2-7 for the parts outside the CDR3, the full variable domain is ETGVTQSPTHLIKTRGQQVTLRCSSQSGHNTVSWYQQALGQGPQFIFQYYREEENGRGNFPPRFSGLQFPNYSSELNVNALELDDSALYLCASSLGVGYEQYFGPGTRLTVT.

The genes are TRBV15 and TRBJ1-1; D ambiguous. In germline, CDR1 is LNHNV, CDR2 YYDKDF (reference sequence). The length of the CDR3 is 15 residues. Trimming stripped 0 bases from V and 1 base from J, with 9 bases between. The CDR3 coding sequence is TGTGCCACCAGCAGAGAGAGCAGCCAGAACACTGAAGCTTTCTTT. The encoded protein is CATSRESSQNTEAFF.

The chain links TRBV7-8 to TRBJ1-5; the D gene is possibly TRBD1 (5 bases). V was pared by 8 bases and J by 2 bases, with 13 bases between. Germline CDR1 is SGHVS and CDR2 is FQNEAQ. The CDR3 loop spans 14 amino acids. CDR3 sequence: CASYPGYGNQPQHF. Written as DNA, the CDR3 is TGTGCCAGCTACCCAGGGTATGGCAATCAGCCCCAGCATTTT. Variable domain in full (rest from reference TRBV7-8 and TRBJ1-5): GAGVSQSPRYKVAKRGQDVALRCDPISGHVSLFWYQQALGQGPEFLTYFQNEAQLDKSGLPSDRFFAERPEGSVSTLKIQRTQQEDSAVYLCASYPGYGNQPQHFGDGTRLSIL.